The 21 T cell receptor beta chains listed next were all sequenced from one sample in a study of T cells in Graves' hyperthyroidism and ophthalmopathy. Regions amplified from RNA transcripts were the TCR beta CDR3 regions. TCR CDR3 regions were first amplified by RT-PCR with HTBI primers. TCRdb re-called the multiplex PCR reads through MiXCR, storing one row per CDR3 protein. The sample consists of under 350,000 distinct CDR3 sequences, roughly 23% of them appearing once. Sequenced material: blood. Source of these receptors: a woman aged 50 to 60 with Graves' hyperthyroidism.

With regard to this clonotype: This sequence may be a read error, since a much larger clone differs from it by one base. The CDR3 DNA is TGTGCCTGGAGTGTAAGAGGGAATGGCAATCGGCCCCAGCATTTT. It specifies CAWSVRGNGNRPQHF. V gene TRBV30 combines with J gene TRBJ1-5; no definite D call. The CDR3 spans 15 residues. Per germline, CDR1 GTSNPN and CDR2 SVGIG (reference sequence).

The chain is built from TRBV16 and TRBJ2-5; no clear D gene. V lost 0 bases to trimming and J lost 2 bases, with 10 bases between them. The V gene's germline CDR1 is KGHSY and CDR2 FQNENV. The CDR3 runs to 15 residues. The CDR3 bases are TGTGCCAGCAGCCAATCATCTGGCCTACAAGAGACCCAGTACTTC. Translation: CASSQSSGLQETQYF.

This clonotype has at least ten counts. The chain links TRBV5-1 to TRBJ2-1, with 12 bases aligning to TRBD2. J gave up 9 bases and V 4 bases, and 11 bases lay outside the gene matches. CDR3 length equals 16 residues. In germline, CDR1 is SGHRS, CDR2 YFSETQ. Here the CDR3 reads CASSPLLAGGGGEQFF. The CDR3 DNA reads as TGCGCCAGCAGCCCCCTTCTAGCGGGAGGGGGTGGTGAGCAGTTCTTC.

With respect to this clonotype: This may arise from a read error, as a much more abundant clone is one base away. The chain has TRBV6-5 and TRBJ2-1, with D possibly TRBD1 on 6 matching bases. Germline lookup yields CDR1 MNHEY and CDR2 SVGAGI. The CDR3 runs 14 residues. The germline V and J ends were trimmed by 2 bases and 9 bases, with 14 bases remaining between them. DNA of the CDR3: TGTGCCAGCAGTTACCTGGGGGCAGCGGTTGAGCAGTTCTTC. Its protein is CASSYLGAAVEQFF.

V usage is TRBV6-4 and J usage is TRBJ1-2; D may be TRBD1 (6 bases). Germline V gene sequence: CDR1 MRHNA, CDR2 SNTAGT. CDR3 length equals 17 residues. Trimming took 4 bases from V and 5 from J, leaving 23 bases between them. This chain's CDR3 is CASSVSGQGYWGYGYTF. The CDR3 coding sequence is TGTGCCAGCAGTGTTTCGGGACAAGGGTATTGGGGGTATGGCTACACCTTC.

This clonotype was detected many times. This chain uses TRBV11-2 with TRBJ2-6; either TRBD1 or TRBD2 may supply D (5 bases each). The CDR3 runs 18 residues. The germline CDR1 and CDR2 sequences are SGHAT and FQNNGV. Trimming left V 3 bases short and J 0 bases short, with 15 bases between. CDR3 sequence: CASSFREGRYSGANVLTF. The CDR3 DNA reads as TGTGCCAGCAGCTTCAGAGAGGGGAGATACTCTGGGGCCAACGTCCTGACTTTC. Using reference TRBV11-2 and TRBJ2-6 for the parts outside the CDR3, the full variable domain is EAGVAQSPRYKIIEKRQSVAFWCNPISGHATLYWYQQILGQGPKLLIQFQNNGVVDDSQLPKDRFSAERLKGVDSTLKIQPAKLEDSAVYLCASSFREGRYSGANVLTFGAGSRLTVL.

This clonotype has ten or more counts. The CDR3 region has the DNA TGTGCCAGCTGTTTGGGGTACACTGAAGCTTTCTTT. It is translated as CASCLGYTEAFF. This chain joins TRBV2 and TRBJ1-1; D is uncertain. Germline assignment: CDR1 SNHLY and CDR2 FYNNEI. The V end lost 8 bases, the J end lost 3 bases, and 10 bases lay between the germline ends. The CDR3 consists of 12 residues.

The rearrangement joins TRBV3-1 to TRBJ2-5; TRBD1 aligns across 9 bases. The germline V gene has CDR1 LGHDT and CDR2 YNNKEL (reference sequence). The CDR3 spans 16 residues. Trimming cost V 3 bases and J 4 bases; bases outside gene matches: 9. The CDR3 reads CASSHGTGKGGETQYF. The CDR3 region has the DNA TGTGCCAGCAGCCACGGGACAGGGAAGGGTGGAGAGACCCAGTACTTC.

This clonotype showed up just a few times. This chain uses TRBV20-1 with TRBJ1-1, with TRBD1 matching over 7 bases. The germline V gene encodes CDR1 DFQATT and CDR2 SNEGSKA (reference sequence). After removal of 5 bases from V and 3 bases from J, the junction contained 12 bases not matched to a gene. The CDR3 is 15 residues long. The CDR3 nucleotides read TGCAGTGCTCCAAACCCTCAGGGGGGGGACACTGAAGCTTTCTTT. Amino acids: CSAPNPQGGDTEAFF.

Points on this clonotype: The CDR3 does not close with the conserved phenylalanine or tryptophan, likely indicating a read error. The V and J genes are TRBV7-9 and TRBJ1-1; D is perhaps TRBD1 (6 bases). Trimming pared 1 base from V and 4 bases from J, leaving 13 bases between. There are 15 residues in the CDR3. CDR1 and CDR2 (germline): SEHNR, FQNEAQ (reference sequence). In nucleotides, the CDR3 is TGTGCCAGCAGCTTAGGGGGGGGGGGGCTCACTGAAGCTTTCTCT. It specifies CASSLGGGGLTEAFS.

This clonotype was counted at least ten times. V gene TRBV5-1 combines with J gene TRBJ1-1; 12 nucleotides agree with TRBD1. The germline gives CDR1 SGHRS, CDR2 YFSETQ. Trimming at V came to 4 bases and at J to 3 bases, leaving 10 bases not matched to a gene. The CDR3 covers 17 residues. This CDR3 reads CASSHWDRGLVDTEAFF. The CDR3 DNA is TGCGCCAGCAGCCACTGGGACAGGGGGCTGGTCGACACTGAAGCTTTCTTT.

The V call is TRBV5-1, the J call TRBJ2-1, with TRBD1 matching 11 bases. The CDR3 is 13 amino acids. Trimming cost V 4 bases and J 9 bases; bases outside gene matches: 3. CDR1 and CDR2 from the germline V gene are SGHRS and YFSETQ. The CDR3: CASSGQGAGEQFF. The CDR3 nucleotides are TGCGCCAGCAGCGGACAGGGGGCAGGTGAGCAGTTCTTC.

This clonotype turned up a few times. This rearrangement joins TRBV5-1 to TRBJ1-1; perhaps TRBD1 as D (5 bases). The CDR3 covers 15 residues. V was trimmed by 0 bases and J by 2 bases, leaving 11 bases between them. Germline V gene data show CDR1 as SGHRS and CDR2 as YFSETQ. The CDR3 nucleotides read TGCGCCAGCAGCTTGGTAGCGGGACCCAACACTGAAGCTTTCTTT. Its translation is CASSLVAGPNTEAFF.

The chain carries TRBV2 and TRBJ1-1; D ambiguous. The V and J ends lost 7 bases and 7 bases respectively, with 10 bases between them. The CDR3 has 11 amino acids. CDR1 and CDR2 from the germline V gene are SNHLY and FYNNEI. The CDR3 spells CASKEGIEAFF. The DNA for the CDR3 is TGTGCCAGCAAAGAGGGTATTGAAGCTTTCTTT.

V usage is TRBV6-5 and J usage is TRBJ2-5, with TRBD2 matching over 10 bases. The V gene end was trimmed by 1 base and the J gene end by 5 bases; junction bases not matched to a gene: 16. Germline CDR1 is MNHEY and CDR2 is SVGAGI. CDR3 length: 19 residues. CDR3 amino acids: CASSYFGTAPGLAVETQYF. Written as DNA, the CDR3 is TGTGCCAGCAGTTACTTCGGGACAGCTCCAGGACTAGCGGTGGAGACCCAGTACTTC.

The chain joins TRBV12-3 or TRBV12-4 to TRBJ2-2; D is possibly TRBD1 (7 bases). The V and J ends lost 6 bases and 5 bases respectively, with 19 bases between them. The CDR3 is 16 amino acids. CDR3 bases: TGTGCCAGCAGCCCAAAGGGGGCCGGGGGAACCGGGGAGCTGTTTTTT. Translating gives CASSPKGAGGTGELFF.

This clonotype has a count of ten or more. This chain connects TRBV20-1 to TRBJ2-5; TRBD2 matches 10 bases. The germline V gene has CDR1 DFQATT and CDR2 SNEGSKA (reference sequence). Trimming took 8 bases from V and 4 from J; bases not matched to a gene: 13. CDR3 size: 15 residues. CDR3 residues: CSPQSPLAGGETQYF. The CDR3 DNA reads TGCAGTCCCCAGAGCCCATTAGCGGGAGGAGAGACCCAGTACTTC.

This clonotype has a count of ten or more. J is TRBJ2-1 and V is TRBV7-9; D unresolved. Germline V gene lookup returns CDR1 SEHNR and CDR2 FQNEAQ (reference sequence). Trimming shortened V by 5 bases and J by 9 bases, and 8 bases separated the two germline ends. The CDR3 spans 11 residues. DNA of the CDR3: TGTGCCAGCAGCCTAGATGGTGAGCAGTTCTTC. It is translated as CASSLDGEQFF.

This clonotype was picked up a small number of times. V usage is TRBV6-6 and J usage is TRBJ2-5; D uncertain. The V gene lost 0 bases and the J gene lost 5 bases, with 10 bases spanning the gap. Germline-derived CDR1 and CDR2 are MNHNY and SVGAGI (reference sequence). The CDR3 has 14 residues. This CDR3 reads CASSYSTTRETQYF. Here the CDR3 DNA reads TGTGCCAGCAGTTACTCAACCACCCGGGAGACCCAGTACTTC.

This chain's CDR3 is CASSPGTGDRYEQYF. DNA for the CDR3: TGTGCCAGCAGCCCCGGGACAGGCGATAGGTACGAGCAGTACTTC. J is TRBJ2-7 and V is TRBV28, with 8 positions matching TRBD1. J was trimmed by 4 bases and V by 6 bases; bases with no gene match: 11. Germline assignment: CDR1 MDHEN and CDR2 SYDVKM. This CDR3 is built from 15 residues.

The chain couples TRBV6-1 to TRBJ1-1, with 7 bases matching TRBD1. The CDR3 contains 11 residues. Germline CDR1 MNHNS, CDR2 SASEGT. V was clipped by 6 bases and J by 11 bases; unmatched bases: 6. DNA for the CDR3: TGTGCCAGCAGATCGCTACAGGGGGCTTTCTTT. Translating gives CASRSLQGAFF.